The clone carrying this T cell receptor (beta chain) came up a few times. No antigen is known for it. These data are taken from a study of blood T cells in healthy people across ages. Each donor had 8.5 to 10 milliliters of peripheral blood drawn. General study findings and limits: Unknown CMV status may confound age-related changes in expanded clones. Total diversity from one million sequenced T cells was likely underestimated.

CDR1 is LNHNV and CDR2 is YYDKDF in the germline V gene (reference sequence). The length of the CDR3 is 16 residues. With V trimmed by 2 bases and J by 5 bases, 6 bases remained unmatched. A J-beta primer mix and a sample-barcoded 5' primer were used in a second PCR of roughly 6 to 12 cycles. One entry per CDR3 protein, called by TCRdb with MiXCR from the 5' RACE reads. The sample has around 990,000 distinct CDR3 sequences, 20% to 25% seen once; the top ten hold about 0.69%. This same sample was also part of a study on T cells of mothers and their children.

This rearrangement joins TRBV15 to TRBJ2-2, with 9 nucleotides matching TRBD1. The source material was blood. The receptor comes from a girl under 10 years old in good health. In nucleotides, the CDR3 is TGTGCCACCAGCAGACCGGGACAGGGCGGAACCGGGGAGCTGTTTTTT. Its protein is CATSRPGQGGTGELFF.